This T cell receptor beta chain was recovered during a study of long-term antiretroviral therapy in people with HIV. Sequencing used immunoSEQ v3.0 at survey level. Here immunoSEQ multiplex PCR was the method, and the copy in TCRdb shows in-frame clones only, minus some. The sample shows 35,000 to 45,000 clones, 75% to 85% of them seen only once. For each donor, at least one pre-ART and at least two post-ART PBMC samples were available. V was pared by 0 bases and J by 2 bases, with 5 bases of the junction left unmatched. This CDR3 is built from 15 residues. Germline values: CDR1 SGHRS, CDR2 YFSETQ. Findings and limits, study-wide: Clones that had undergone expansion before ART prevailed in the repertoire throughout all time points. Repertoires with HIV possessed tighter CDR3 length spans than those of controls.

Concerning this clone itself: Its cognate antigen is unknown.

The TCR was taken from a young man with HIV. This specimen was unsorted PBMCs, taken 3.4 years after starting antiretroviral therapy. The chain couples TRBV5-1 to TRBJ2-7; 7 bases line up with TRBD1. The CDR3 is CASSLDGTVTYEQYF. The DNA of the CDR3 is TGCGCCAGCAGCTTGGACGGGACAGTGACCTACGAGCAGTACTTC.